The 30 T cell receptor beta chains given below trace back to one sample, sequenced in a study of OX40 agonist ivuxolimab in advanced cancers. Assay used: immunoSEQ multiplex PCR; TCRdb lists only in-frame clones, some missing. Among approximately 100,000 clones listed, around 90% were seen once. The source material was CD4+ or CD8+ T cells sorted from blood, sampled in a trial of the OX40 agonist ivuxolimab. The receptors were gathered from an adult with an advanced solid tumor such as melanoma, head and neck, liver or kidney cancer.

The chain is built from TRBV7-2 and TRBJ1-5, with a weak D call TRBD1 (6 bases). Germline V lookup: CDR1 SGHTA, CDR2 FQGNSA. The CDR3 runs to 15 residues. V shed 0 bases and J shed 4 bases, with 10 bases lying between them. CDR3 protein: CASSLAADRNQPQHF. The CDR3 region has the DNA TGTGCCAGCAGCTTAGCGGCGGACAGAAATCAGCCCCAGCATTTT.

The chain couples TRBV7-9 to TRBJ2-2, with 8 bases aligning to TRBD1. From germline, CDR1 is SEHNR and CDR2 FQNEAQ (reference sequence). Trimming at V came to 1 base and at J to 3 bases, leaving 4 bases not matched to a gene. The CDR3 covers 16 residues. DNA of the CDR3: TGTGCCAGCAGCTTAGGCAGGGGGCAATACACCGGGGAGCTGTTTTTT. This codes for CASSLGRGQYTGELFF.

This clone was seen only once. The chain carries TRBV10-2 and TRBJ1-5; D is unclear. Germline V lookup: CDR1 WSHSY, CDR2 SAAADI. V lost 7 bases and J lost 1, with 8 bases in between. CDR3 length: 13 amino acids. Written as DNA, the CDR3 is TGCGCCAGCAAACAGACAAGCAATCAGCCCCAGCATTTT. Amino acid sequence: CASKQTSNQPQHF.

The chain carries TRBV11-2 and TRBJ2-3; tentatively, D is TRBD2 (6 bases). Germline loops: CDR1 SGHAT, CDR2 FQNNGV. Trimming pared 5 bases from V and 3 bases from J, leaving 6 bases between. The CDR3 consists of 12 residues. CDR3 residues: CASSRGTDTQYF. In nucleotides, the CDR3 is TGTGCCAGCAGCCGGGGGACAGATACGCAGTATTTT.

The CDR3 is CASSAFPGGGYEQYF. Written as DNA, the CDR3 is TGTGCCAGCAGTGCGTTTCCAGGGGGCGGCTACGAGCAGTACTTC. The rearrangement joins TRBV6-4 to TRBJ2-7; TRBD1 matches at 8 bases. V dropped 4 bases and J dropped 3; count of bases not matched to a gene: 8. The CDR3 is made up of 15 amino acids. Germline CDR1 is MRHNA and CDR2 is SNTAGT.

The chain is built from TRBV2 and TRBJ1-3, with no clear D. V was trimmed by 3 bases and J by 0 bases, leaving 9 bases between them. The CDR3 is 15 residues long. From germline, CDR1 is SNHLY and CDR2 FYNNEI. Here the CDR3 reads CASSDEGGSGNTIYF. The CDR3 nucleotides read TGTGCCAGCAGTGACGAGGGTGGCTCTGGAAACACCATATATTTT.

This clone was counted a single time. The chain couples TRBV7-2 to TRBJ1-2; the D is unclear. Trimming took 1 base from V and 4 from J, leaving 10 bases between them. The CDR3 length is 14 residues. Germline lookup yields CDR1 SGHTA and CDR2 FQGNSA. The CDR3 coding sequence is TGTGCCAGCAGCTTAGTAGGTTCACCCTATGGCTACACCTTC. This sequence encodes CASSLVGSPYGYTF.

V is TRBV2 and J is TRBJ2-3; 12 bases are shared with TRBD2. The trim removed 7 bases at V and 2 bases at J, leaving 7 bases unmatched. Germline-derived CDR1 and CDR2 are SNHLY and FYNNEI. The length of the CDR3 is 16 residues. The CDR3 sequence: CASTFGLAGSTDTQYF. The CDR3 nucleotides are TGTGCCAGCACCTTCGGACTAGCGGGGTCCACAGATACGCAGTATTTT.

The chain recombines TRBV2 with TRBJ1-4; D call uncertain. Trimming stripped 8 bases from V and 6 bases from J, with 10 bases between. CDR3 size: 12 residues. CDR1 and CDR2 (germline): SNHLY, FYNNEI. The CDR3 coding sequence is TGTGCCAGCCGACCCAGCCATGAAAAACTGTTTTTT. It translates to CASRPSHEKLFF.

The rearrangement joins TRBV4-1 to TRBJ1-2; weak D call: TRBD1 (5 bases). Germline assignment: CDR1 MGHRA and CDR2 YSYEKL. Deletions cut 0 bases from V and 3 bases from J, with 11 bases between. The CDR3 has 15 amino acids. CDR3 in DNA: TGCGCCAGCAGCCAAGAAGGGGCTCTCTACTATGGCTACACCTTC. Translated, it gives CASSQEGALYYGYTF.

The chain uses TRBV7-2 and TRBJ2-5; 11 bases agree with TRBD2. Germline V lookup: CDR1 SGHTA, CDR2 FQGNSA. V gave up 1 base and J gave up 3 bases; unmatched junction bases: 7. This CDR3 is built from 17 residues. CDR3 loop: CASSLVLLAGAEETQYF. The DNA for the CDR3 is TGTGCCAGCAGCTTAGTTTTACTAGCGGGGGCGGAAGAGACCCAGTACTTC.

This clone was detected once. CDR3 sequence reads: CAIRGTGPGGNTIYF. The CDR3 bases are TGTGCCATCAGAGGGACAGGGCCGGGGGGAAACACCATATATTTT. V gene TRBV10-3 combines with J gene TRBJ1-3; 9 nucleotides match TRBD1. Trimming took 6 bases from V and 4 from J; bases not matched to a gene: 7. Germline V CDR1 and CDR2: ENHRY, SYGVKD. The CDR3 length is 15 residues.

The V and J genes are TRBV5-1 and TRBJ2-1; 7 bases match TRBD2. Germline assignment: CDR1 SGHRS and CDR2 YFSETQ. This CDR3 has 14 amino acids. Unmatched junction bases numbered 1, after V lost 3 bases and J lost 1 base. The CDR3 sequence: CASSSGGSYNEQFF. The CDR3 DNA reads as TGCGCCAGCAGCTCGGGGGGTTCCTACAATGAGCAGTTCTTC.

This chain links TRBV29-1 with TRBJ1-5; 9 nucleotides agree with TRBD1. The CDR3 runs 14 residues. Germline V gives CDR1 SQVTM, CDR2 ANQGSEA. Germline trimming cut 6 bases from V and 3 bases from J; bases unmatched to any gene: 6. CDR3 loop: CSVPGQGFNQPQHF. The CDR3, as DNA: TGCAGCGTACCGGGACAGGGTTTCAATCAGCCCCAGCATTTT.

The chain is built from TRBV28 and TRBJ2-7; D gene ambiguous. Germline CDR1 reads MDHEN; CDR2 reads SYDVKM. The CDR3 contains 11 residues. Trimming took 5 bases from V and 6 from J, leaving 8 bases between them. The DNA of the CDR3 is TGTGCCAGCAGTCTCAATGCCGAGCAGTACTTC. It is translated as CASSLNAEQYF.

The CDR3 sequence: CASSLEDQGAWEQYF. For the CDR3, the DNA is TGTGCCAGCAGCTTAGAAGATCAGGGGGCATGGGAGCAGTACTTC. The chain combines TRBV7-2 with TRBJ2-7; 8 bases are shared with TRBD1. Losses at the gene ends were 1 base for V and 7 bases for J; bases not matched to a gene: 9. This CDR3 comprises 15 residues. CDR1 and CDR2 from the germline V gene are SGHTA and FQGNSA.

This clone was recorded once. This chain joins TRBV2 and TRBJ2-7; tentative D call: TRBD2 (6 bases). Germline V gene lookup returns CDR1 SNHLY and CDR2 FYNNEI. V was clipped by 5 bases and J by 4 bases, with 18 bases between them. The CDR3 spans 15 residues. As DNA, the CDR3 is TGTGCCAGCAGTCCTCAGCTACCCGGGGGATACGAGCAGTACTTC. This codes for CASSPQLPGGYEQYF.

The chain employs TRBV14 and TRBJ1-2; D perhaps matches TRBD1 (5 bases). V lost 0 bases and J lost 7, with 12 bases in between. The CDR3 totals 14 residues. Looked up from germline, CDR1 is SGHDN and CDR2 is FVKESK. Here the CDR3 reads CASSQDRGAGGYTF. In nucleotides, the CDR3 is TGTGCCAGCAGCCAAGATAGGGGAGCTGGTGGCTACACCTTC.

The rearrangement uses TRBV28 and TRBJ2-7; no reliable D call. Germline CDR1 is MDHEN and CDR2 is SYDVKM. The CDR3 extends over 13 amino acids. Trimming took off 6 bases at V and 2 bases at J, with 11 bases between the two ends. In nucleotides, the CDR3 is TGTGCCAGCAGCTCCGGGTCAACCTACGAGCAGTACTTC. Protein: CASSSGSTYEQYF. Complete variable domain (other parts from reference TRBV28 and TRBJ2-7): DVKVTQSSRYLVKRTGEKVFLECVQDMDHENMFWYRQDPGLGLRLIYFSYDVKMKEKGDIPEGYSVSREKKERFSLILESASTNQTSMYLCASSSGSTYEQYFGPGTRLTVT.

The chain is built from TRBV5-1 and TRBJ2-1; no firm D call. Trimming removed 0 bases from V and 0 bases from J, with 10 bases in between. This CDR3 spans 16 amino acids. The V gene's germline CDR1 is SGHRS and CDR2 YFSETQ. The CDR3 DNA follows: TGCGCCAGCAGCTTGGCCGGTCAGGACTCCTACAATGAGCAGTTCTTC. It encodes CASSLAGQDSYNEQFF.

The chain combines TRBV6-4 with TRBJ2-1; possible D gene TRBD2, 5 bases. V lost 8 bases and J 1 base, leaving 15 bases between the germline ends. The CDR3 consists of 15 residues. Germline V gene sequence: CDR1 MRHNA, CDR2 SNTAGT. The CDR3: CASPDEEASYNEQFF. The CDR3 coding sequence is TGTGCCAGCCCCGACGAGGAGGCATCCTACAATGAGCAGTTCTTC.

The chain recombines TRBV28 with TRBJ1-2, with 8 bases aligning to TRBD1. The germline V gene has CDR1 MDHEN and CDR2 SYDVKM. The CDR3 extends over 14 amino acids. V was pared by 6 bases and J by 6 bases, with 9 bases of the junction left unmatched. The CDR3 is CASSLSRGRDGYTF. Written as DNA, the CDR3 is TGTGCCAGCAGCCTATCCAGGGGGCGCGATGGCTACACCTTC.

In its sample, this clone was seen a few times. The chain has TRBV7-2 and TRBJ1-5; a weak D match, TRBD1 (5 bases). The CDR3 length is 15 residues. The germline CDR1 and CDR2 sequences are SGHTA and FQGNSA. V lost 5 bases and J 1 base, leaving 12 bases between the germline ends. The CDR3 loop reads CASSPQGGSNQPQHF. CDR3 coding DNA: TGTGCCAGCAGCCCCCAGGGAGGGAGCAATCAGCCCCAGCATTTT.

In DNA form, the CDR3 reads TGTGCCAGCACGGCGGGTGGACAGCAGTACTTC. This sequence encodes CASTAGGQQYF. J is TRBJ2-7 and V is TRBV6-6, with a possible D match to TRBD2 (5 bases). Trimming took off 7 bases at V and 8 bases at J, with 12 bases between the two ends. The CDR3 runs 11 residues. The germline V gene encodes CDR1 MNHNY and CDR2 SVGAGI (reference sequence).

The chain combines TRBV28 with TRBJ1-1; unclear D gene. V was trimmed by 7 bases and J by 2 bases, leaving 8 bases between them. Per germline, CDR1 MDHEN and CDR2 SYDVKM. CDR3 size: 12 residues. In DNA form, the CDR3 reads TGTGCCAGCACGGACGCAAACACTGAAGCTTTCTTT. Amino acids: CASTDANTEAFF.

J is TRBJ2-7 and V is TRBV7-2; a possible D gene is TRBD2 (5 bases). V was clipped by 0 bases and J by 0 bases, with 12 bases between them. The CDR3 runs 16 residues. From germline, CDR1 is SGHTA and CDR2 FQGNSA. CDR3 sequence: CASSLAPDWSSYEQYF. The DNA for the CDR3 is TGTGCCAGCAGCTTAGCTCCGGACTGGAGCTCCTACGAGCAGTACTTC.

This rearrangement joins TRBV9 to TRBJ2-4; the D gene could be TRBD1 or TRBD2 (5 bases each). Trimming cost V 0 bases and J 7 bases, with 17 bases left between them. CDR1 is SGDLS and CDR2 is YYNGEE in the germline V gene. The CDR3 is made up of 16 amino acids. DNA for the CDR3: TGTGCCAGCAGCGTAGGTCAGGATGGGGGTAAGAACATTCAGTACTTC. Protein: CASSVGQDGGKNIQYF.

This clone was detected once. This rearrangement joins TRBV6-5 to TRBJ1-4; 7 bases align to TRBD1. V shed 4 bases, J shed 2 bases, and the junction held 4 bases outside the gene matches. Germline V lookup: CDR1 MNHEY, CDR2 SVGAGI. This CDR3 region has 15 residues. The CDR3 bases are TGTGCCAGCAGTTCCCGACAGGGTACTAATGAAAAACTGTTTTTT. It specifies CASSSRQGTNEKLFF.

The chain joins TRBV9 to TRBJ2-3; D may be TRBD2 (6 bases). V shed 0 bases and J shed 1 base, with 15 bases lying between them. From germline, CDR1 is SGDLS and CDR2 YYNGEE. This CDR3 spans 17 amino acids. CDR3 in amino acids: CASSVGSLAIGTDTQYF. The CDR3, as DNA: TGTGCCAGCAGCGTAGGCTCCCTAGCGATCGGCACAGATACGCAGTATTTT. The full variable domain, in which reference TRBV9 and TRBJ2-3 provide the parts outside the CDR3, is DSGVTQTPKHLITATGQRVTLRCSPRSGDLSVYWYQQSLDQGLQFLIQYYNGEERAKGNILERFSAQQFPDLHSELNLSSLELGDSALYFCASSVGSLAIGTDTQYFGPGTRLTVL.

The DNA of the CDR3 is TGCGCCAGCTCAGCTAACACAGGCCAGAACGAGCAGTACTTC. Translation: CASSANTGQNEQYF. The chain links TRBV5-1 to TRBJ2-7, with D tentatively TRBD1 (5 bases). There are 14 residues in the CDR3. V was shortened by 7 bases and J by 5 bases, with 19 bases between the two germline ends. Germline V CDR1 and CDR2: SGHRS, YFSETQ.